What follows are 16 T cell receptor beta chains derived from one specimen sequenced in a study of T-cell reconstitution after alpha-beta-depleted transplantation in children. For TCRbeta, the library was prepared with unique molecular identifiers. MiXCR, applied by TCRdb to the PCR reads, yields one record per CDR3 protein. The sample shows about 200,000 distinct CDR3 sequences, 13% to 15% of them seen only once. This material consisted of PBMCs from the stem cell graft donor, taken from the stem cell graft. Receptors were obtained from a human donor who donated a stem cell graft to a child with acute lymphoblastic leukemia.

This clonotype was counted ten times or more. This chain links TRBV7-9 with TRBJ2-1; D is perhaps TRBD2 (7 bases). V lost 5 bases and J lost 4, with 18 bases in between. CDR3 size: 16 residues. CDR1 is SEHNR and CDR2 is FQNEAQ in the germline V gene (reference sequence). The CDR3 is CASSHWRGQGYNEQFF. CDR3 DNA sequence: TGTGCCAGCAGCCATTGGCGGGGGCAAGGGTACAATGAGCAGTTCTTC.

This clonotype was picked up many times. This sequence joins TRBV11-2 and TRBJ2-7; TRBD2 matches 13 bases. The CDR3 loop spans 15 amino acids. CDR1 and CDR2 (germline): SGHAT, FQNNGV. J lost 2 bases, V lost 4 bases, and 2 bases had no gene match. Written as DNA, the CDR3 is TGTGCCAGCAGCTCGGGGACTAGCGGGACCTACGAGCAGTACTTC. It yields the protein CASSSGTSGTYEQYF. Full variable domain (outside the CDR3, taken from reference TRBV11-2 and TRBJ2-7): EAGVAQSPRYKIIEKRQSVAFWCNPISGHATLYWYQQILGQGPKLLIQFQNNGVVDDSQLPKDRFSAERLKGVDSTLKIQPAKLEDSAVYLCASSSGTSGTYEQYFGPGTRLTVT.

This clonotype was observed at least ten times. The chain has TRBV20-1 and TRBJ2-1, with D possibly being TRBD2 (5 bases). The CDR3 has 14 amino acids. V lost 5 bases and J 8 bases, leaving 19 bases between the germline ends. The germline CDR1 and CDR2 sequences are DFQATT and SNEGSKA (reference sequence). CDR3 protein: CSAPASGSMHEQFF. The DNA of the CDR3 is TGCAGTGCTCCTGCCTCTGGGAGTATGCATGAGCAGTTCTTC.

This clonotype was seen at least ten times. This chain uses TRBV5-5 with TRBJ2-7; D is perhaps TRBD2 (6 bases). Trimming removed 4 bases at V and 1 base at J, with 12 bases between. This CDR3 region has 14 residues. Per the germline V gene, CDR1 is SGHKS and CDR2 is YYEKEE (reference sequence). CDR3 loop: CASSDLGGSYEQYF. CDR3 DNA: TGTGCCAGCAGCGACCTGGGGGGTTCCTACGAGCAGTACTTC.

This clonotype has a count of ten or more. The CDR3 sequence: CASSLEGRTGGNEQFF. DNA of the CDR3: TGTGCCAGCAGCCTAGAGGGTCGGACAGGGGGCAATGAGCAGTTCTTC. The V call is TRBV7-8, the J call TRBJ2-1; 10 bases line up with TRBD1. Unmatched junction bases numbered 10, after V lost 5 bases and J lost 6 bases. This CDR3 region has 16 residues. Germline V CDR1 and CDR2: SGHVS, FQNEAQ.

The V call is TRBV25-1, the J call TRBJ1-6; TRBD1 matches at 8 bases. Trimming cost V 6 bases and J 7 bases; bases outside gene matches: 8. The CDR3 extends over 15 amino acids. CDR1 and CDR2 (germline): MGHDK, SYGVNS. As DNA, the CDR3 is TGTGCCAGCAGAGACCGCGGGACAGGCAATTCACCCCTCCACTTT. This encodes CASRDRGTGNSPLHF.

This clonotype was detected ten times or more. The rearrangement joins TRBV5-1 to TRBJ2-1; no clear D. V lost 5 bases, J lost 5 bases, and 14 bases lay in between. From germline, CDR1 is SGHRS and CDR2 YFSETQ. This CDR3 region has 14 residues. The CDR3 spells CASSGRQRDNEQFF. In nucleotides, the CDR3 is TGCGCCAGCAGTGGTAGACAACGAGACAATGAGCAGTTCTTC.

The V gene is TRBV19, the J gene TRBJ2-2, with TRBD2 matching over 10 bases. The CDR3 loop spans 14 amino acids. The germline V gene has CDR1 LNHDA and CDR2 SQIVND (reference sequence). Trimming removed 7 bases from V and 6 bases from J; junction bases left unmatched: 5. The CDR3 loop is CASNPSGRPGELFF. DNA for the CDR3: TGTGCCAGTAATCCTAGCGGGAGACCCGGGGAGCTGTTTTTT. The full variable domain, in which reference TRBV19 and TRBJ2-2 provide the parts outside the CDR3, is DGGITQSPKYLFRKEGQNVTLSCEQNLNHDAMYWYRQDPGQGLRLIYYSQIVNDFQKGDIAEGYSVSREKKESFPLTVTSAQKNPTAFYLCASNPSGRPGELFFGEGSRLTVL.

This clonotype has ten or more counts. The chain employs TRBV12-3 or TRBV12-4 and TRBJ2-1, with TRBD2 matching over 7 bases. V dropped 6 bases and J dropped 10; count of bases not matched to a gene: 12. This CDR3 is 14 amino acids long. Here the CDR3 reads CASSLLRGVGEQFF. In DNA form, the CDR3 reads TGTGCCAGCAGCCTACTTCGGGGGGTTGGGGAGCAGTTCTTC.

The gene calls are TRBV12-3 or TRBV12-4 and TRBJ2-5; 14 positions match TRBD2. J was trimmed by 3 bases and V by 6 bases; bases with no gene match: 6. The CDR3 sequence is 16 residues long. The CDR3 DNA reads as TGTGCCAGCAGCCTGGGACTAGCGGGAGAGAAAGAGACCCAGTACTTC. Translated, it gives CASSLGLAGEKETQYF.

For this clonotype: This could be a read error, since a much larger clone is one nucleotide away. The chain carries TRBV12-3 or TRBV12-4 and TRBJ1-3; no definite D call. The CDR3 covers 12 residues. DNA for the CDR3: TGTGCCAACAGTTTCGCTGGAAACACCATATATTTT. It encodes CANSFAGNTIYF.

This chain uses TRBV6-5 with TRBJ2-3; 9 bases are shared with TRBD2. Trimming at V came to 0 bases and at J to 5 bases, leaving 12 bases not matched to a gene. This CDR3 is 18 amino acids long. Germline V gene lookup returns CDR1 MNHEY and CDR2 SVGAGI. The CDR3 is CASSYSKVGGRGGDTQYF. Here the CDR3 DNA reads TGTGCCAGCAGTTACTCGAAAGTCGGCGGGAGGGGTGGAGATACGCAGTATTTT.

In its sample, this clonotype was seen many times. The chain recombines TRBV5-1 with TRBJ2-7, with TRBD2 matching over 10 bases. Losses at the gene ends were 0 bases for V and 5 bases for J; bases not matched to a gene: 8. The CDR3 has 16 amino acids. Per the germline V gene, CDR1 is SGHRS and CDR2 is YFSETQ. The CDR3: CASSLEHTGTSDEQYF. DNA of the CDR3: TGCGCCAGCAGCTTGGAGCACACCGGGACTAGCGACGAGCAGTACTTC.

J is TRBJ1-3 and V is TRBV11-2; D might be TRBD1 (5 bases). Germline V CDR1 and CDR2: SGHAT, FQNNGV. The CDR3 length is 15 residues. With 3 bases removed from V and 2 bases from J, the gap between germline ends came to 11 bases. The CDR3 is CASSLSQGTGNTIYF. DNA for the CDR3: TGTGCCAGCAGCTTGTCGCAGGGCACTGGAAACACCATATATTTT.

CDR3 nucleotides: TGCGCCAGCACCCCCGGGGGATTGGGCCAGTACTTC. Translated, it gives CASTPGGLGQYF. J is TRBJ2-5 and V is TRBV10-2; TRBD2 is a possible D gene (6 bases). The CDR3 extends over 12 amino acids. V was pared by 7 bases and J by 10 bases, with 16 bases between. From germline, CDR1 is WSHSY and CDR2 SAAADI.

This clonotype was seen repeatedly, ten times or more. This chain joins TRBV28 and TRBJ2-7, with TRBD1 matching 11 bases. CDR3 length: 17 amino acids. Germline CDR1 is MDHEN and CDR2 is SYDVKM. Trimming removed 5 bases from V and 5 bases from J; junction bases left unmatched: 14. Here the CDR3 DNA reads TGTGCCAGCAGTATACTCAGGGGGACAGGGGGGCCTAACGAGCAGTACTTC. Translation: CASSILRGTGGPNEQYF.